This record concerns one T cell receptor beta chain sequence. Its antigen specificity is not known. Base quality data are lacking; no much larger clone is found one base away. Measured from the cysteine to the phenylalanine, the CDR3 is 13 residues long. The read is trimmed to its CDR3 DNA, 39 bases read in frame from base 1. The germline V gene encodes CDR1 SGHVS and CDR2 FQNEAQ. Between the V and J ends, shortened by 5 bases and 2 bases respectively, the junction contains 7 bases. This specimen comes from a study of blood T cell repertoires in COVID-19 (dated by TCRdb to 2019 to 2021). Notes on the research overall: Samples from collaborators originated in the United States, Italy and Spain and spanned both the acute and convalescent phases of COVID-19. The prospective study material was composed of cDNA or gDNA derived from T cells, B-cell-depleted T cells, or PBMCs. Deeply sampled blood TCRbeta repertoires from subjects exposed to, actively infected with, or recovered from COVID-19 were included in the dataset. A freely available public database, intended as a resource for researchers studying the immune response to SARS-CoV-2, is where the repertoires were released. Samples came from the ongoing ImmuneRACE study (first 160 participants) plus 1,254 subjects from 6 global collaborators. Sample metadata almost always included a de-identified subject ID, COVID-19 status, age in years and sex. Where available, HLA class I and class II types were obtained from metadata supplied by the sample provider rather than from assay-based typing. The investigation overall reported the following: The quantity of clinical and demographic metadata differed by source and by participant and was supplied without curation.

The immunoSEQ Assay, a bias-controlled multiplex PCR, was used to amplify TCRbeta CDR3 regions from genomic DNA. In the authors' own workflow: The number of nucleated cells in each sample was estimated from the amplification of reference gene primers within the assay. To quantify the absolute abundance of each unique TCRbeta CDR3 rearrangement, sequence reads were collapsed and filtered. For each sample, productive Simpson clonality was calculated by taking the square root of Simpson's diversity index across productive rearrangements. TCRdb mirrors the immuneACCESS table, restricted to in-frame sequences. Some clones are absent from its copies; in checked studies, under half trace to an unresolved V gene, and the reason for the others is unknown. V and J calls and clone size are given by that table; D and trimming were obtained from the DNA. For this sample there are tens of thousands of clones; more than 60% appear just once. 28% of the sample is taken by the ten largest.

Whole blood was collected in K2EDTA tubes by collaborating institutions according to the institutions' own protocols. For TCRbeta analysis, collaborator samples were shipped as frozen whole blood, as isolated PBMCs, or as DNA extracted from either sample type. Sequenced input: peripheral blood. The sequence was obtained from a woman aged 80 or over with active or convalescent COVID-19. The V and J genes are TRBV7-8 and TRBJ1-3, with the D gene not confidently named. The CDR3 reads CASSPPTGNTIYF. The DNA reads as follows: TGTGCCAGCAGCCCTCCTACTGGAAACACCATATATTTT.